The clone carrying this TCR beta chain occurred once. Its target is not known. These data come from a study of OX40 agonist ivuxolimab in advanced cancers. Turning to the study itself: At 0.01 to 10 mg/kg, ivuxolimab was administered intravenously to patients every 2 weeks. Patients were around 83% male with ages roughly 20 to 85, mean about 65. Antecedent anti-PD-1, anti-PD-L1 or anti-CTLA-4 therapy was permissible, with 30% to 50% having received some. Study-wide findings and caveats: There was clonal expansion of CD4+ and CD8+ blood T cells by week 6 at 0.1 to 3.0 mg/kg.

Germline V lookup: CDR1 MNHEY, CDR2 SMNVEV (reference sequence). The CDR3 is 13 residues long. V lost 4 bases and J lost 9; bases outside the gene matches: 9. Repertoires were generated with immunoSEQ multiplex PCR, while TCRdb's copy carries only in-frame clones and drops some. The sample has about 20,000 clones; approximately 83% are singletons. Sequenced material: CD4+ or CD8+ T cells sorted from blood, taken in a trial of the OX40 agonist ivuxolimab. The rearrangement links TRBV27 to TRBJ2-7; 7 positions match TRBD1. The sequence came from an adult with an advanced solid tumor such as melanoma, head and neck, liver or kidney cancer. CDR3 nucleotide sequence: TGTGCCAGCAGTTCGACGGACAGGTGGGTGCAGTACTTC. Translating it yields CASSSTDRWVQYF.